This is a list of T cell receptor beta chains from one sample in a study of response to subunit inactivated influenza vaccine. TCRdb called the RT-PCR reads again in MiXCR, with one record for every CDR3 protein. The sample has around 790,000 distinct CDR3 sequences; approximately 21% are singletons. The starting material was PBMCs from blood, obtained around 5 days after vaccination. Receptors originate from a man aged 45-65 years who received an inactivated influenza vaccine. The CDR3 runs from the conserved cysteine through the conserved F or W. D genes are given only for firm matches. Not all rows give a size; the values are once, few, many and, for expanded clones, a class.

D gene: NA
J gene: TRBJ2-3
clone size: many
V gene: TRBV24-1
CDR3 DNA: TGTGCCACCAGTGATCCAGGGGGGGCAGATACGCAGTATTTT
CDR3 protein: CATSDPGGADTQYF

D gene: TRBD1
J gene: TRBJ1-1
clone size: NA
V gene: TRBV20-1
CDR3 DNA: TGCAGTGCTAGAGATCGGGGCAGGGGGTATTTTACCACTGAAGCTTTCTTT
CDR3 protein: CSARDRGRGYFTTEAFF

D gene: TRBD2
J gene: TRBJ2-1
clone size: NA
V gene: TRBV20-1
CDR3 DNA: TGCAGTGCTAGAGACGGGACTAGCGGGGGGAATGAGCAGTTCTTC
CDR3 protein: CSARDGTSGGNEQFF

D gene: NA
J gene: TRBJ1-5
clone size: few
V gene: TRBV12-3/TRBV12-4
CDR3 DNA: TGTGCCAGCAGTTTGGTGGTCGGTCAGCCCCAGCATTTT
CDR3 protein: CASSLVVGQPQHF

D gene: NA
J gene: TRBJ2-2
clone size: NA
V gene: TRBV6-1
CDR3 DNA: TGTGCCAGCAGGGAGGCAGGGAGACTCACCGGGGAGCTGTTTTTT
CDR3 protein: CASREAGRLTGELFF

D gene: TRBD2
J gene: TRBJ2-3
clone size: many
V gene: TRBV5-5
CDR3 DNA: TGTGCCAGCAGCCCTCGAGGTAGCGGGACCACAGGTACAGATACGCAGTATTTT
CDR3 protein: CASSPRGSGTTGTDTQYF

D gene: TRBD2
J gene: TRBJ2-5
clone size: few
V gene: TRBV11-2
CDR3 DNA: TGTGCCAGCAGCCCCTTTGGTGTAGCGGGTCAAGAGACCCAGTACTTC
CDR3 protein: CASSPFGVAGQETQYF

D gene: NA
J gene: TRBJ2-5
clone size: few
V gene: TRBV5-1
CDR3 DNA: TGCGCCAGCAGCTTGGCCGAGCCAGGACAAGAGACCCAGTACTTC
CDR3 protein: CASSLAEPGQETQYF

D gene: NA
J gene: TRBJ1-5
clone size: NA
V gene: TRBV20-1
CDR3 DNA: TGCAGTGCTTCCCACGGGACGGAAGATCAGCCCCAGCATTTT
CDR3 protein: CSASHGTEDQPQHF

D gene: NA
J gene: TRBJ2-3
clone size: few
V gene: TRBV4-2
CDR3 DNA: TGTGCCAGCAGCCCCGGGTGGGATACGCAGTATTTT
CDR3 protein: CASSPGWDTQYF

D gene: NA
J gene: TRBJ2-7
clone size: few
V gene: TRBV27
CDR3 DNA: TGTGCCAGCAGTTTATATACGGGACCCTACGAGCAGTACTTC
CDR3 protein: CASSLYTGPYEQYF

D gene: TRBD2
J gene: TRBJ2-1
clone size: NA
V gene: TRBV30
CDR3 DNA: TGTGCCTGGAGGACAGAACTAGCGGGAAGTTACAATGAGCAGTTCTTC
CDR3 protein: CAWRTELAGSYNEQFF

D gene: NA
J gene: TRBJ2-7
clone size: NA
V gene: TRBV20-1
CDR3 DNA: TGCAGTGCTAGAGATAGGAGGGACTACGAGCAGTACTTC
CDR3 protein: CSARDRRDYEQYF

D gene: NA
J gene: TRBJ2-1
clone size: few
V gene: TRBV5-1
CDR3 DNA: TGCGCCAGCAGCTTTTCATACTCCTACAATGAGCAGTTCTTC
CDR3 protein: CASSFSYSYNEQFF

D gene: NA
J gene: TRBJ2-2
clone size: NA
V gene: TRBV7-9
CDR3 DNA: TGTGCCAGCAGCTCCCGTCGGAACACCGGGGTGCTGTTTTTT
CDR3 protein: CASSSRRNTGVLFF

D gene: NA
J gene: TRBJ2-5
clone size: many
V gene: TRBV6-1
CDR3 DNA: TGTGCCAGCAGCCCCGTACACCAAGAGACCCAGTACTTC
CDR3 protein: CASSPVHQETQYF

D gene: NA
J gene: TRBJ1-4
clone size: few
V gene: TRBV24-1
CDR3 DNA: TGTGCCACCAGTGACCCCCGACGGAATGAAAAACTGTTTTTT
CDR3 protein: CATSDPRRNEKLFF

D gene: NA
J gene: TRBJ2-7
clone size: NA
V gene: TRBV7-2
CDR3 DNA: TGTGCCAGCGGGGTTGGCGGGATCACCTCCTACGAGCAGTACTTC
CDR3 protein: CASGVGGITSYEQYF

D gene: NA
J gene: TRBJ2-1
clone size: NA
V gene: TRBV20-1
CDR3 DNA: TGCAGTGCTCGATTACCTTACAATGAGCAGTTCTTC
CDR3 protein: CSARLPYNEQFF

D gene: NA
J gene: TRBJ2-5
clone size: NA
V gene: TRBV29-1
CDR3 DNA: TGCAGCGTCCTATGGGGGCGCGGGGAGACCCAGTACTTC
CDR3 protein: CSVLWGRGETQYF

D gene: TRBD2
J gene: TRBJ2-7
clone size: few
V gene: TRBV7-2
CDR3 DNA: TGTGCCAGCAGCTTACTAGCGGGAGCCAACTCCTACGAGCAGTACTTC
CDR3 protein: CASSLLAGANSYEQYF

D gene: NA
J gene: TRBJ2-7
clone size: few
V gene: TRBV10-3
CDR3 DNA: TGTGCCATCAGTGAGTCGGGGGCGAAGTACGAGCAGTACTTC
CDR3 protein: CAISESGAKYEQYF

D gene: NA
J gene: TRBJ2-3
clone size: NA
V gene: TRBV19
CDR3 DNA: TGTGCCAGTAGGTCCATGTCCGCAGATACGCAGTATTTT
CDR3 protein: CASRSMSADTQYF

D gene: NA
J gene: TRBJ2-3
clone size: NA
V gene: TRBV10-3
CDR3 DNA: TGTGCCATCGGAGGACAGATCAGCACAGATACGCAGTATTTT
CDR3 protein: CAIGGQISTDTQYF

D gene: TRBD1
J gene: TRBJ1-3
clone size: NA
V gene: TRBV4-3
CDR3 DNA: TGCGCCAGCAGCCAACTCGGGACAGACTCTGGAAACACCATATATTTT
CDR3 protein: CASSQLGTDSGNTIYF

D gene: NA
J gene: TRBJ2-1
clone size: NA
V gene: TRBV4-1
CDR3 DNA: TGCGCCAGCAGCCCCCTGGCCCCATGGCGGGTCGATGAGCAGTTCTTC
CDR3 protein: CASSPLAPWRVDEQFF

D gene: NA
J gene: TRBJ1-1
clone size: NA
V gene: TRBV3-1
CDR3 DNA: TGTGCCACCCAGGGGACATCGGGCACTGAAGCTTTCTTT
CDR3 protein: CATQGTSGTEAFF

D gene: NA
J gene: TRBJ1-1
clone size: few
V gene: TRBV27
CDR3 DNA: TGTGCCAGCAGTTTATCGAGGGGGAGAGAAGCTTTCTTT
CDR3 protein: CASSLSRGREAFF

D gene: NA
J gene: TRBJ2-1
clone size: NA
V gene: TRBV7-3
CDR3 DNA: TGTGCCAGCAGCTTAAGACAGGCTAACTACAATGAGCAGTTCTTC
CDR3 protein: CASSLRQANYNEQFF

D gene: TRBD2
J gene: TRBJ2-5
clone size: NA
V gene: TRBV4-2
CDR3 DNA: TGTGCCAGCAAGGGACTAGCGGGATCGGGGGAGACCCAGTACTTC
CDR3 protein: CASKGLAGSGETQYF

D gene: NA
J gene: TRBJ1-5
clone size: NA
V gene: TRBV20-1
CDR3 DNA: TGCAGTGCTACGCACGGACGGAATAGCAATCAGCCCCAGCATTTT
CDR3 protein: CSATHGRNSNQPQHF

D gene: NA
J gene: TRBJ2-1
clone size: NA
V gene: TRBV20-1
CDR3 DNA: TGCAGTGCTAGAGTGGGTAGCTCGAGCTCCTACAATGAGCAGTTCTTC
CDR3 protein: CSARVGSSSSYNEQFF

D gene: TRBD2
J gene: TRBJ2-1
clone size: many
V gene: TRBV10-3
CDR3 DNA: TGTGCCATCAGTCGGCTAGCGGGAGGATACTCCTACAATGAGCAGTTCTTC
CDR3 protein: CAISRLAGGYSYNEQFF

D gene: NA
J gene: TRBJ1-2
clone size: NA
V gene: TRBV20-1
CDR3 DNA: TGCAGTGCTAGAGATCCCCTCCTTAAATGCTACACCTTC
CDR3 protein: CSARDPLLKCYTF

D gene: NA
J gene: TRBJ2-7
clone size: NA
V gene: TRBV6-1
CDR3 DNA: TGTGCCAGCACCTCCTCGCTTGGGGCTAGATACGAGCAGTACTTC
CDR3 protein: CASTSSLGARYEQYF

D gene: NA
J gene: TRBJ2-1
clone size: NA
V gene: TRBV7-9
CDR3 DNA: TGTGCCAGCAGCTTAGACAGGTGGCAGTTCTTC
CDR3 protein: CASSLDRWQFF

D gene: NA
J gene: TRBJ2-1
clone size: NA
V gene: TRBV4-1
CDR3 DNA: TGCGCCAGCAGCCAGGCTCAGGGGAACAATGAGCAGTTCTTC
CDR3 protein: CASSQAQGNNEQFF

D gene: NA
J gene: TRBJ2-5
clone size: NA
V gene: TRBV2
CDR3 DNA: TGTGCCAGCAGTGAAGGTCGGTTACAAGAGACCCAGTACTTC
CDR3 protein: CASSEGRLQETQYF

D gene: TRBD2
J gene: TRBJ2-1
clone size: NA
V gene: TRBV7-9
CDR3 DNA: TGTGCCAGCAGCGCCTCTAGCGGGGGATACAATGAGCAGTTCTTC
CDR3 protein: CASSASSGGYNEQFF

D gene: NA
J gene: TRBJ2-1
clone size: NA
V gene: TRBV6-2/TRBV6-3
CDR3 DNA: TGTGCCAGCGGGACGAGGACTACAAGCTCCTACAATGAGCAGTTCTTC
CDR3 protein: CASGTRTTSSYNEQFF

D gene: NA
J gene: TRBJ2-1
clone size: few
V gene: TRBV7-2
CDR3 DNA: TGTGCCAGCAGCTTAGGTGTGCACAATGAGCAGTTCTTC
CDR3 protein: CASSLGVHNEQFF

D gene: TRBD1
J gene: TRBJ1-4
clone size: NA
V gene: TRBV4-3
CDR3 DNA: TGCGCCAGCAGCCGCGGACAGGGGGATGGTGGAAAACTGTTTTTT
CDR3 protein: CASSRGQGDGGKLFF

D gene: TRBD2
J gene: TRBJ2-7
clone size: NA
V gene: TRBV6-2/TRBV6-3
CDR3 DNA: TGTGCCAGCAGTTACTCGCGGACTAGCGGCTACGAGCAGTACTTC
CDR3 protein: CASSYSRTSGYEQYF

D gene: NA
J gene: TRBJ1-1
clone size: NA
V gene: TRBV29-1
CDR3 DNA: TGCAGCCTGAGTGGGCCCGTGAACACTGAAGCTTTCTTT
CDR3 protein: CSLSGPVNTEAFF

D gene: TRBD1
J gene: TRBJ1-4
clone size: many
V gene: TRBV7-2
CDR3 DNA: TGTGCCAGCAGCTTGGACAGGGAAAAACTGTTTTTT
CDR3 protein: CASSLDREKLFF

D gene: NA
J gene: TRBJ2-5
clone size: NA
V gene: TRBV2
CDR3 DNA: TGTGCCAGCAGTGCGTCACTAGCTACTAACTTCCAAGAGACCCAGTACTTC
CDR3 protein: CASSASLATNFQETQYF

D gene: NA
J gene: TRBJ2-3
clone size: few
V gene: TRBV10-1
CDR3 DNA: TGCGCCAGCAGTGAGCCGTCCGGGAACCGCGCCCATACGCAGTATTTT
CDR3 protein: CASSEPSGNRAHTQYF

D gene: TRBD2
J gene: TRBJ2-2
clone size: few
V gene: TRBV12-3/TRBV12-4
CDR3 DNA: TGTGCCAGCAGCACTAGCGGGAGTAGGACCGGGGAGCTGTTTTTT
CDR3 protein: CASSTSGSRTGELFF

D gene: NA
J gene: TRBJ2-5
clone size: NA
V gene: TRBV5-1
CDR3 DNA: TGCGCCAGCAGCTTGGCTACAGATCACCAAGAGACCCAGTACTTC
CDR3 protein: CASSLATDHQETQYF

D gene: TRBD2
J gene: TRBJ2-2
clone size: NA
V gene: TRBV6-2/TRBV6-3
CDR3 DNA: TGTGCCAGCAGCGGGACTAGCGGGAGGGGAACGAACACCGGGGAGCTGTTTTTT
CDR3 protein: CASSGTSGRGTNTGELFF

D gene: TRBD1
J gene: TRBJ1-4
clone size: many
V gene: TRBV11-2
CDR3 DNA: TGTGCCAGCAGCGATGGACAGGGGGCGACTAATGAAAAACTGTTTTTT
CDR3 protein: CASSDGQGATNEKLFF

D gene: TRBD1
J gene: TRBJ2-7
clone size: few
V gene: TRBV3-1
CDR3 DNA: TGTGCCAGCAGCCAGGGGACAGGGCTTGAGCAGTACTTC
CDR3 protein: CASSQGTGLEQYF

D gene: TRBD1
J gene: TRBJ2-1
clone size: few
V gene: TRBV29-1
CDR3 DNA: TGCAGCGTAACCGGGACAGGGCTCTACAATGAGCAGTTCTTC
CDR3 protein: CSVTGTGLYNEQFF

D gene: TRBD1
J gene: TRBJ2-7
clone size: NA
V gene: TRBV20-1
CDR3 DNA: TGCAGTGGCACCCGGGACAGATCTCACGAGCAGTACTTC
CDR3 protein: CSGTRDRSHEQYF

D gene: NA
J gene: TRBJ2-3
clone size: NA
V gene: TRBV4-3
CDR3 DNA: TGCGCCAGCAGCCAAGAAGGTCCAGATACGCAGTATTTT
CDR3 protein: CASSQEGPDTQYF

D gene: NA
J gene: TRBJ2-2
clone size: few
V gene: TRBV20-1
CDR3 DNA: TGCAGTGCTAGTCGGGGGGCGGCGAACACCGGGGAGCTGTTTTTT
CDR3 protein: CSASRGAANTGELFF

D gene: TRBD2
J gene: TRBJ2-7
clone size: NA
V gene: TRBV9
CDR3 DNA: TGTGCCAGCAGCGTAGGCGTAGCGGGGGCCTACTCCTACGAGCAGTACTTC
CDR3 protein: CASSVGVAGAYSYEQYF

D gene: NA
J gene: TRBJ2-7
clone size: NA
V gene: TRBV6-2/TRBV6-3
CDR3 DNA: TGTGCCAGCAGTTATTCGGAGAATTCGGGCCCCTACGAGCAGTACTTC
CDR3 protein: CASSYSENSGPYEQYF

D gene: TRBD2
J gene: TRBJ2-1
clone size: NA
V gene: TRBV3-1
CDR3 DNA: TGTGCCAGCAGCCCCCTTCGAGCGGGATTGGCTCGAGACTACAATGAGCAGTTCTTC
CDR3 protein: CASSPLRAGLARDYNEQFF